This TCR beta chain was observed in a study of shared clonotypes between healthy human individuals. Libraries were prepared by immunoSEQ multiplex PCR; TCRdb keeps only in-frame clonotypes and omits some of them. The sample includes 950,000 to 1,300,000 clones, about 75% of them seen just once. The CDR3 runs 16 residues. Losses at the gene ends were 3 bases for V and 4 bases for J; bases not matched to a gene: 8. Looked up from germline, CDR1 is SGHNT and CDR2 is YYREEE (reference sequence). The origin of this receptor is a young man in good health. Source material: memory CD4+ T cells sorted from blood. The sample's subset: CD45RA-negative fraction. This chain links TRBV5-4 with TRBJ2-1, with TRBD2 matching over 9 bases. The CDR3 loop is CASSSILAGLYNEQFF. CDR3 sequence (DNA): TGTGCCAGCAGCTCTATCCTAGCGGGGCTTTACAATGAGCAGTTCTTC.